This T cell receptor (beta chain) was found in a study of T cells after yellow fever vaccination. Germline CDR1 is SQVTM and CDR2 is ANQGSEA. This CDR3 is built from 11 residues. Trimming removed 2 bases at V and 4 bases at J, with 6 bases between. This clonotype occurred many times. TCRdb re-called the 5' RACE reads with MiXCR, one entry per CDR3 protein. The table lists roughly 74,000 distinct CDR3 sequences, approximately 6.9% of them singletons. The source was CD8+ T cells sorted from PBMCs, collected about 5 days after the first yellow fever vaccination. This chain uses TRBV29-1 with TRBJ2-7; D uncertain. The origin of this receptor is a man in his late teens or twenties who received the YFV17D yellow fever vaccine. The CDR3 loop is CSVELDYEQYF. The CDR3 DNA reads TGCAGCGTTGAATTAGATTACGAGCAGTACTTC.